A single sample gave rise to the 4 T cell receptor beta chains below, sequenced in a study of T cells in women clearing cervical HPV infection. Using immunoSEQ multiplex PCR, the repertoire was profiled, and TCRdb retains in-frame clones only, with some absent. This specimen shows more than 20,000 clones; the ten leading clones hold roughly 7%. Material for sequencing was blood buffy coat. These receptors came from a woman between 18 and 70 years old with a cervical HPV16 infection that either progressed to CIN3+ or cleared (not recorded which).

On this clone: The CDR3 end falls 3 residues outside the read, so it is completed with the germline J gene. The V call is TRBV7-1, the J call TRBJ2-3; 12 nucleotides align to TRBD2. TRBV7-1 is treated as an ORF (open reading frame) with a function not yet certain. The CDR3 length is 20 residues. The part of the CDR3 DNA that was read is TGTGCCAGCAGCTCACGACCCACCCTAGCGGGAGGGAGCTTTCAGGAGACG. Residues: CASSSRPTLAGGSFQET. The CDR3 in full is CASSSRPTLAGGSFQETQYF.

CDR3 DNA, as far as it was read: TGTGCCAGCTCACCGAGGAGTGACTATGGT. Translation gives CASSPRSDYG. In full, the CDR3 is CASSPRSDYGQYF. The V gene is TRBV18, the J gene TRBJ2-4, with D perhaps TRBD2 (5 bases). The DNA ends 3 residues before the CDR3 does, and the rest of the CDR3 is filled in from the germline J gene. This CDR3 has 13 amino acids. CDR1 is KGHSH and CDR2 is LQKENI in the germline V gene.

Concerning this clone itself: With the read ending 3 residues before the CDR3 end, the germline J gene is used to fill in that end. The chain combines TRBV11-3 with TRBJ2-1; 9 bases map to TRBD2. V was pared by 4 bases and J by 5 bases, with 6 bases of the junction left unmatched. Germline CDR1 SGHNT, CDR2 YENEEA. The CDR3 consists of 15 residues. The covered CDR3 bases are TGTGCCAGCAGCTCCTTAGCGGGAGTAGACAATGAG. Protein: CASSSLAGVDNE. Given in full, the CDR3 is CASSSLAGVDNEQFF.

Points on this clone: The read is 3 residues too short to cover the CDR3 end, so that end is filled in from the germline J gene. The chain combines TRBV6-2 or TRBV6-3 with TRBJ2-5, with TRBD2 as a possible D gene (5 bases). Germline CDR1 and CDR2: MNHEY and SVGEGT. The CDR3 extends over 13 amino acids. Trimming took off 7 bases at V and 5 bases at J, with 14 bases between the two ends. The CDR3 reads CASMEEGRETQYF. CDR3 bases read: TGTGCCAGCATGGAAGAGGGTAGGGAGACC.